The rows below give T cell receptor beta chains drawn from one sample of a study of T cell responses to AZD1222 COVID-19 vaccine. The repertoire was sequenced with immunoSEQ multiplex PCR; TCRdb's copy has only in-frame clones and lacks some. Of fewer than 200,000 clones in the sample, 80% to 95% are singletons; the top ten hold roughly 10%. The sample here was peripheral blood, taken on day 0 of AZD1222 vaccination. The receptor set was obtained from an adult in good health. Each CDR3 is given with its conserved first and last residue. Each record gives: D gene, J gene, clone size, V gene, CDR3 protein, CDR3 DNA. A D gene is named only where the DNA matches it firmly. Only part of the rows carry a size: once, few, many, or a class if the clone is expanded.

>TRBD2|TRBJ2-5|.|TRBV7-2
CASAASGRHETQYF
TGTGCCAGCGCGGCTAGCGGGAGGCACGAGACCCAGTACTTC
>TRBD1|TRBJ2-1|.|TRBV15
CATSRQGEGDGNEQFF
TGTGCCACCAGCCGACAGGGGGAGGGAGATGGCAATGAGCAGTTCTTC
>TRBD2|TRBJ2-3|.|TRBV28
CASSFGLAGGSDTQYF
TGTGCCAGCAGTTTTGGACTAGCGGGAGGTTCAGATACGCAGTATTTT
>TRBD1|TRBJ2-7|.|TRBV3-1/TRBV3-2
CASSPQTGGKYEQYF
TGTGCCAGCAGCCCCCAGACAGGGGGCAAGTACGAGCAGTACTTC
>.|TRBJ2-1|.|TRBV5-4
CASSRADNEQFF
TGTGCCAGCAGCCGTGCTGATAATGAGCAGTTCTTC
>TRBD1|TRBJ1-6|.|TRBV18
CASSPNSPGQGNSPLHF
TGTGCCAGCTCACCAAATAGTCCGGGACAGGGAAATTCACCCCTCCACTTT
>TRBD2|TRBJ2-7|.|TRBV7-8
CASSVRSGRAAHEQYF
TGTGCCAGCAGCGTGCGAAGCGGGAGGGCAGCCCACGAGCAGTACTTC
>.|TRBJ2-1|once|TRBV5-5
CASSFGPNGDEQFF
TGTGCCAGCAGTTTTGGGCCTAATGGCGATGAGCAGTTCTTC
>.|TRBJ1-2|.|TRBV14
CASSQDTGFYGYTF
TGTGCCAGCAGCCAAGATACCGGATTCTATGGCTACACCTTC
>.|TRBJ1-6|.|TRBV18
CASSQKQGYNSPLHF
TGTGCCAGCTCCCAGAAACAGGGATATAATTCACCCCTCCACTTT
>.|TRBJ1-1|once|TRBV7-6
CASSLDITEAFF
TGTGCCAGCAGCTTGGACATAACTGAAGCTTTCTTT
>.|TRBJ2-6|.|TRBV29-1
CSVTAASGANVLTF
TGCAGCGTGACGGCAGCTTCTGGGGCCAACGTCCTGACTTTC
>.|TRBJ2-2|.|TRBV6-5
CASTNGANTGELFF
TGTGCCAGCACCAACGGAGCGAACACCGGGGAGCTGTTTTTT
>TRBD1|TRBJ2-6|.|TRBV4-3
CASSPEGQGSGANVLTF
TGCGCCAGCAGCCCCGAGGGACAGGGGTCTGGGGCCAACGTCCTGACTTTC
>TRBD1|TRBJ1-5|.|TRBV29-1
CSVGGTDPNQPQHF
TGCAGCGTTGGAGGGACAGACCCTAATCAGCCCCAGCATTTT